The clone carrying this TCR beta chain has a single count. The V end was cut by 8 bases, the J end by 1 base, with 16 bases between. This CDR3 is 15 amino acids long. CDR1 is MNHNS, CDR2 SASEGT, per germline. The data derive from a study of somatic mutations in cytotoxic T cells in rheumatoid arthritis. The data were produced by immunoSEQ multiplex PCR, yet TCRdb's version contains in-frame clones alone and is incomplete. The sample contains about 25,000 clones, 70% to 80% of which appear only once. This TCR derives from a young woman in good health. The rearrangement links TRBV6-1 to TRBJ2-3, with D perhaps TRBD2 (6 bases). The sample was CD8+ T cells sorted from blood. The CDR3 coding sequence is TGTGCCAGCCCCGGTCGGGGGAGCGGCACAGATACGCAGTATTTT. It encodes CASPGRGSGTDTQYF.